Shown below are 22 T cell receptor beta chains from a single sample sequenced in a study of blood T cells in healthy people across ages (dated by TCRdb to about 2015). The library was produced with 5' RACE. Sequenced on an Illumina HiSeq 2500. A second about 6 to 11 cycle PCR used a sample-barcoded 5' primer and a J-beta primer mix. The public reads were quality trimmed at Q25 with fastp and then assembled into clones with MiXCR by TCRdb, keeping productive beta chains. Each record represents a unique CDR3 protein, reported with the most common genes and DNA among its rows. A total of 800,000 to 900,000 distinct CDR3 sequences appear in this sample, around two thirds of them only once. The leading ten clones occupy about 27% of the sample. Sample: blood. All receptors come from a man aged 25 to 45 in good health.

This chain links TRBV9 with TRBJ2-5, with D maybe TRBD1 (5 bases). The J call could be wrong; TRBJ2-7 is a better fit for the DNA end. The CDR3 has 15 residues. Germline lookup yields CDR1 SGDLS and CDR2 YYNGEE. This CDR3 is CASSVSARVLGEQYF. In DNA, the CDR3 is TGTGCCAGCAGCGTGAGTGCCAGGGTACTCGGCGAGCAGTACTTC.

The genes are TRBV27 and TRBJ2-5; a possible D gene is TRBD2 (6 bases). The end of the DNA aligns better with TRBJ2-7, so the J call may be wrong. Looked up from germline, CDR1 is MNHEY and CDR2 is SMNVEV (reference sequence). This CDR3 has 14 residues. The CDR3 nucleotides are TGTGCCAGCAGAGGAGAAGGCGGGGTGTACGAGCAGTACTTC. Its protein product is CASRGEGGVYEQYF.

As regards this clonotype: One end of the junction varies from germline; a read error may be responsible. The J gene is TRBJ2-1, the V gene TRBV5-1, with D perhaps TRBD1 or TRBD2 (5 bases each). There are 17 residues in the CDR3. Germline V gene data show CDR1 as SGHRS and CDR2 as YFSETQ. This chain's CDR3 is CASGLGEGRLTYNEQFF. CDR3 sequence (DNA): TGCGCCAGCGGCTTGGGGGAAGGCCGTTTGACTTACAATGAGCAGTTCTTC.

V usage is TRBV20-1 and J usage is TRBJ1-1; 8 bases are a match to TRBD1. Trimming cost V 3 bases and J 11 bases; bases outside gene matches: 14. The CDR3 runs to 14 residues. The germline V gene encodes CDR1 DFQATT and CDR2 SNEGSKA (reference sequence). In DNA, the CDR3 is TGCAGTGCTAGGATTGGAAACAGGGGGGGGGACGCTTTCTTT. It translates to CSARIGNRGGDAFF.

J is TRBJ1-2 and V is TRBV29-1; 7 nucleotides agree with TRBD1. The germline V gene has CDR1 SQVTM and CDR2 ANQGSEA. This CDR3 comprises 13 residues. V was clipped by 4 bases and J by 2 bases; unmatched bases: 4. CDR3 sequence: CSVGPGQNYGYTF. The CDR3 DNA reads TGCAGCGTTGGACCGGGACAGAACTATGGCTACACCTTC. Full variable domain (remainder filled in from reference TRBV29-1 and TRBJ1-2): SAVISQKPSRDICQRGTSLTIQCQVDSQVTMMFWYRQQPGQSLTLIATANQGSEATYESGFVIDKFPISRPNLTFSTLTVSNMSPEDSSIYLCSVGPGQNYGYTFGSGTRLTVV.

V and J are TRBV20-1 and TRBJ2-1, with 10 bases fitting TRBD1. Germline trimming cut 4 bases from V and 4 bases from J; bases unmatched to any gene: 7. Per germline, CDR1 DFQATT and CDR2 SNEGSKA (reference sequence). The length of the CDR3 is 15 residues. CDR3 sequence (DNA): TGCAGTGCTACCACCGGGACAGGGGCATACAATGAGCAGTTCTTC. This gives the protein CSATTGTGAYNEQFF.

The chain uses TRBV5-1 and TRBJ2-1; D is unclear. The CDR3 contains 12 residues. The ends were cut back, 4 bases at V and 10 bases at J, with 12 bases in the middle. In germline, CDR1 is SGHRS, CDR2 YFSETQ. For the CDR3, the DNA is TGCGCCAGCAGCATTAGCCTACGGGAGCAGTTCTTC. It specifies CASSISLREQFF.

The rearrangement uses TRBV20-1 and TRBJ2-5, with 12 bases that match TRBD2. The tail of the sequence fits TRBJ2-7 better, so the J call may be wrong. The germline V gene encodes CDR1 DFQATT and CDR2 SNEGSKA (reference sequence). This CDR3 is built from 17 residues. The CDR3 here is CSASHLAGGMSSYEQYF. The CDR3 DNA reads TGCAGTGCTAGTCATCTAGCGGGGGGGATGAGCTCCTACGAGCAGTACTTC.

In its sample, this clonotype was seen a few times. CDR3 in amino acids: CASSQTGRGLAVYEQYF. The CDR3 nucleotides read TGTGCCAGCAGCCAAACCGGTAGGGGACTAGCGGTATACGAGCAGTACTTC. The chain employs TRBV4-2 and TRBJ2-7; 11 bases match TRBD2. V was pared by 2 bases and J by 4 bases, with 10 bases of the junction left unmatched. Germline V lookup: CDR1 LGHNA, CDR2 YNFKEQ. CDR3 length: 17 residues.

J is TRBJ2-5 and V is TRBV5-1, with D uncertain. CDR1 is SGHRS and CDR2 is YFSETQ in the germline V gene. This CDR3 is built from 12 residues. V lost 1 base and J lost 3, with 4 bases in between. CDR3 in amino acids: CASSLFKETQYF. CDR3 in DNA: TGCGCCAGCAGCTTGTTCAAAGAGACCCAGTACTTC.

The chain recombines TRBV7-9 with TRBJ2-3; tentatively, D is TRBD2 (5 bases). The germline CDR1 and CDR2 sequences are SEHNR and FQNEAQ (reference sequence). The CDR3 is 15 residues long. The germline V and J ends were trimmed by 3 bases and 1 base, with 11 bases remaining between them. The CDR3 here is CASSLFEGGTDTQYF. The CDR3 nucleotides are TGTGCCAGCAGCTTGTTCGAGGGTGGCACAGATACGCAGTATTTT. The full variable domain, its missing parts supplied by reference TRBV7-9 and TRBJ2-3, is DTGVSQNPRHKITKRGQNVTFRCDPISEHNRLYWYRQTLGQGPEFLTYFQNEAQLEKSRLLSDRFSAERPKGSFSTLEIQRTEQGDSAMYLCASSLFEGGTDTQYFGPGTRLTVL.

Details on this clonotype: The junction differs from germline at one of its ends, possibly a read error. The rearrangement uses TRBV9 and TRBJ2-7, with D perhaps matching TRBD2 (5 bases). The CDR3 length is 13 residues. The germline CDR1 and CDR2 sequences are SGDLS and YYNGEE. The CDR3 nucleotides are TGTGCCAGCAGTGTAGAGGGCCGGGACGAGCAGTACTTC. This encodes CASSVEGRDEQYF.

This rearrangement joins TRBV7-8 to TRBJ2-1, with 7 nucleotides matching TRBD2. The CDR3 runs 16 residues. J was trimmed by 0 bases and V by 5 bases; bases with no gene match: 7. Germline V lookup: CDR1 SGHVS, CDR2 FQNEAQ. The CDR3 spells CASSPTAGDSYNEQFF. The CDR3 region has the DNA TGTGCCAGCAGCCCGACCGCGGGGGACTCCTACAATGAGCAGTTCTTC.

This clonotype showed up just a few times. In DNA, the CDR3 is TGCAGTGCTAGAGAACCTTACAGGAGCACAGATACGCAGTATTTT. Its translation is CSAREPYRSTDTQYF. The J gene is TRBJ2-3, the V gene TRBV20-1; tentative D call: TRBD1 (5 bases). Germline V CDR1 and CDR2: DFQATT, SNEGSKA (reference sequence). The V end lost 0 bases, the J end lost 0 bases, and 10 bases lay between the germline ends. The CDR3 is 15 residues long.

The CDR3 sequence: CASSSPGTGKAEKLFF. The DNA for the CDR3 is TGTGCCAGCAGTTCTCCCGGGACAGGGAAGGCTGAAAAACTGTTTTTT. This chain joins TRBV28 and TRBJ1-4; 9 bases agree with TRBD1. In germline, CDR1 is MDHEN, CDR2 SYDVKM. J was trimmed by 7 bases and V by 4 bases; bases with no gene match: 10. The CDR3 contains 16 residues.

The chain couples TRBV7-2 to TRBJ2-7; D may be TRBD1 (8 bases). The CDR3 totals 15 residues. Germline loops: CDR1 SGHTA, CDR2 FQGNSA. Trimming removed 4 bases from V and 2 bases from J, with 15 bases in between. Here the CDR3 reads CASSYFTGGAYEQYF. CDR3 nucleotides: TGTGCCAGCAGCTACTTCACAGGGGGGGCCTACGAGCAGTACTTC. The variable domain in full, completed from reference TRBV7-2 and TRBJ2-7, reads GAGVSQSPSNKVTEKGKDVELRCDPISGHTALYWYRQSLGQGLEFLIYFQGNSAPDKSGLPSDRFSAERTGGSVSTLTIQRTQQEDSAVYLCASSYFTGGAYEQYFGPGTRLTVT.

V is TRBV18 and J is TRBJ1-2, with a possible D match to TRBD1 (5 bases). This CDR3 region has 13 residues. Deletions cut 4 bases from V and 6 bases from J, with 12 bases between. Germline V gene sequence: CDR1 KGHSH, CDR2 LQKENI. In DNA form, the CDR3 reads TGTGCCAGCTCACAACAGGTCCCCCATGGCTACACCTTC. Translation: CASSQQVPHGYTF.

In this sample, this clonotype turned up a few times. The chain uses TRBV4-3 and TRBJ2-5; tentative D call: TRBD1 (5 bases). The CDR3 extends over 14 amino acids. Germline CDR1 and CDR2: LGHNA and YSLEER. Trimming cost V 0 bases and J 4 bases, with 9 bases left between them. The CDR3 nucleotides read TGCGCCAGCAGCCAAGAATGGCAGGGAGAGACCCAGTACTTC. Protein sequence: CASSQEWQGETQYF.

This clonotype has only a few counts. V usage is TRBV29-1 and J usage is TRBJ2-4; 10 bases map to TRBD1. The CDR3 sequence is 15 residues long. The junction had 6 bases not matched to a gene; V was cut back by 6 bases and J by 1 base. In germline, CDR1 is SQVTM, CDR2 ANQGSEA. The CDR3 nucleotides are TGCAGCGTCCTCCGGGACAGGGGTGCCAAAAACATTCAGTACTTC. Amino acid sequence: CSVLRDRGAKNIQYF. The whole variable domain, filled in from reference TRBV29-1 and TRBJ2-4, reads SAVISQKPSRDICQRGTSLTIQCQVDSQVTMMFWYRQQPGQSLTLIATANQGSEATYESGFVIDKFPISRPNLTFSTLTVSNMSPEDSSIYLCSVLRDRGAKNIQYFGAGTRLSVL.

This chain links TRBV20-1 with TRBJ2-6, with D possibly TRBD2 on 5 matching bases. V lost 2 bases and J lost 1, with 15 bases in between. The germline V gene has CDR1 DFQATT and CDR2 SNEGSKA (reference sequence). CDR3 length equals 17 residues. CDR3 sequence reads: CSARSVLEGSGANVLTF. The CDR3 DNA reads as TGCAGTGCTAGAAGTGTTCTCGAGGGATCTGGGGCCAACGTCCTGACTTTC.

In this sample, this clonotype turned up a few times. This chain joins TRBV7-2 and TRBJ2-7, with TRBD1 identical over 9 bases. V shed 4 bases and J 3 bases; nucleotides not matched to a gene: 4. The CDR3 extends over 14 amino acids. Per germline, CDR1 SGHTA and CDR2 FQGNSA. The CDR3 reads CASSSGQGRYEQYF. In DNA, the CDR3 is TGTGCCAGCAGCTCGGGACAGGGACGCTACGAGCAGTACTTC.

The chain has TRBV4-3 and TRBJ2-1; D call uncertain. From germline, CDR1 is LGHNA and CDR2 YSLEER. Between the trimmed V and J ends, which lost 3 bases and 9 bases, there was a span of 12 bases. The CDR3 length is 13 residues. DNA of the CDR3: TGCGCCAGCAGCCATTACGCCCCAGGTGAGCAGTTCTTC. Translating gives CASSHYAPGEQFF.